The 26 T cell receptor beta chains below were found in one sample sequenced in a study of cytomegalovirus exposure and HLA in healthy donors. In the PCR, 60 Vbeta and 13 Jbeta primers were used. The data were produced by immunoSEQ multiplex PCR, yet TCRdb's version contains in-frame clones alone and is incomplete. The sample holds fewer than 150,000 clones; about three quarters are singletons and the top ten take 30%. The sequenced sample was PBMCs. All receptors derive from a man in his fifties or sixties in good health and CMV-seropositive.

This clone was observed a handful of times. The genes are TRBV7-3 and TRBJ1-1; TRBD1 is a possible D gene (6 bases). V shed 5 bases and J shed 4 bases, with 23 bases lying between them. From germline, CDR1 is SGHTA and CDR2 FQGTGA. This CDR3 region has 17 residues. CDR3 in amino acids: CASSIGGAPRERTEAFF. The CDR3 coding sequence is TGTGCCAGCAGCATTGGGGGGGCGCCCCGGGAACGCACTGAAGCTTTCTTT.

The sample holds one count of this clone. This chain uses TRBV4-1 with TRBJ2-1, with 9 bases matching TRBD2. Germline values: CDR1 MGHRA, CDR2 YSYEKL. The V segment lost 6 bases and the J segment 10 bases; nucleotides outside the gene matches: 16. This CDR3 contains 16 residues. This chain's CDR3 is CASSLGGTSRLREQFF. The CDR3 DNA is TGCGCCAGCAGTCTTGGGGGGACTAGCAGGCTGCGAGAGCAGTTCTTC.

The chain recombines TRBV7-9 with TRBJ1-6; D unclear. V was trimmed by 1 base and J by 5 bases, leaving 9 bases between them. Germline lookup yields CDR1 SEHNR and CDR2 FQNEAQ (reference sequence). This CDR3 spans 15 amino acids. CDR3: CASSLGQDDNSPLHF. The CDR3 nucleotides are TGTGCCAGCAGCTTAGGGCAGGATGATAATTCACCCCTCCACTTT.

The sample holds one count of this clone. This chain links TRBV4-2 with TRBJ1-3; possibly TRBD1 for D (6 bases). Germline loops: CDR1 LGHNA, CDR2 YNFKEQ. Deletions cut 6 bases from V and 2 bases from J, with 17 bases between. The CDR3 has 16 amino acids. The CDR3 DNA reads TGTGCCAGCAGTCTAGATTCAGGGGATGCTGGAAACACCATATATTTT. Its protein product is CASSLDSGDAGNTIYF.

The chain links TRBV28 to TRBJ1-2; the match to TRBD1 covers 10 bases. CDR3 size: 14 residues. CDR1 is MDHEN and CDR2 is SYDVKM in the germline V gene. Trimming cost V 6 bases and J 5 bases; bases outside gene matches: 6. DNA of the CDR3: TGTGCCAGCAGGGTGGACAGGGGGTTTTATGGCTACACCTTC. Translated, it gives CASRVDRGFYGYTF.

CDR3 residues: CAWSLAGVIQQETQYF. The DNA for the CDR3 is TGTGCCTGGAGTTTGGCGGGGGTGATTCAACAAGAGACCCAGTACTTC. The chain recombines TRBV30 with TRBJ2-5, with 7 bases matching TRBD2. The CDR3 length is 16 residues. J lost 2 bases, V lost 2 bases, and 11 bases had no gene match. Per the germline V gene, CDR1 is GTSNPN and CDR2 is SVGIG (reference sequence). Looking up the rest from reference TRBV30 and TRBJ2-5 gives the full variable domain: SQTIHQWPATLVQPVGSPLSLECTVEGTSNPNLYWYRQAAGRGLQLLFYSVGIGQISSEVPQNLSASRPQDRQFILSSKKLLLSDSGFYLCAWSLAGVIQQETQYFGPGTRLLVL.

V and J are TRBV6-5 and TRBJ2-3; 12 bases line up with TRBD2. Germline assignment: CDR1 MNHEY and CDR2 SVGAGI. The CDR3 has 15 residues. V dropped 6 bases and J dropped 6; count of bases not matched to a gene: 7. This chain's CDR3 is CASSWTSGMRDTQYF. The CDR3 nucleotides read TGTGCCAGCAGCTGGACTAGCGGGATGAGGGATACGCAGTATTTT.

The gene calls are TRBV6-1 and TRBJ2-7; unclear D gene. The CDR3 consists of 11 residues. CDR1 and CDR2 from the germline V gene are MNHNS and SASEGT. The V end was cut by 4 bases, the J end by 3 bases, with 4 bases between. In DNA, the CDR3 is TGTGCCAGCAGTGTATTCTACGAGCAGTACTTC. Translation gives CASSVFYEQYF.

J is TRBJ2-7 and V is TRBV5-4; D is possibly TRBD2 (5 bases). The germline gives CDR1 SGHNT, CDR2 YYREEE (reference sequence). This CDR3 comprises 15 residues. Trimming removed 2 bases at V and 4 bases at J, with 16 bases between. In nucleotides, the CDR3 is TGTGCCAGCAGCTTCGACGCGACTATACCTTACGAGCAGTACTTC. This sequence encodes CASSFDATIPYEQYF.

V usage is TRBV10-3 and J usage is TRBJ2-1, with D perhaps TRBD2 (6 bases). Per germline, CDR1 ENHRY and CDR2 SYGVKD. This CDR3 has 15 amino acids. V gave up 4 bases and J gave up 5 bases, with 15 bases separating them. CDR3 nucleotides: TGTGCCATCAGTGCGACCGGGACTGACCACAATGAGCAGTTCTTC. It codes for CAISATGTDHNEQFF.

V usage is TRBV6-5 and J usage is TRBJ1-4; TRBD1 might be the D (6 bases). Trimming stripped 6 bases from V and 5 bases from J, with 13 bases between. The CDR3 totals 14 residues. Germline values: CDR1 MNHEY, CDR2 SVGAGI. CDR3 residues: CASSPRGQNEKLFF. CDR3 nucleotides: TGTGCCAGCAGCCCCCGGGGACAAAATGAAAAACTGTTTTTT.

This chain links TRBV2 with TRBJ2-7, with 11 bases that match TRBD2. Germline V gene data show CDR1 as SNHLY and CDR2 as FYNNEI. Trimming removed 3 bases from V and 2 bases from J; junction bases left unmatched: 3. The CDR3 length is 15 residues. The chain's CDR3 is CASSEPGLAAYEQYF. CDR3 DNA: TGTGCCAGCAGTGAGCCGGGACTAGCGGCCTACGAGCAGTACTTC.

The chain employs TRBV4-1 and TRBJ2-1; 8 nucleotides match TRBD2. V lost 2 bases to trimming and J lost 7 bases; unmatched junction nucleotides: 13. Germline CDR1 and CDR2: MGHRA and YSYEKL. The CDR3 contains 17 residues. The CDR3 loop reads CASSQRLLAGPGNEQFF. CDR3 DNA: TGCGCCAGCAGCCAACGGTTATTAGCGGGGCCTGGGAATGAGCAGTTCTTC.

CDR3 protein: CASSPTVAGDRGTDTQYF. The CDR3 nucleotides read TGCGCCAGCAGCCCAACCGTAGCAGGAGACAGGGGGACAGATACGCAGTATTTT. The chain carries TRBV4-1 and TRBJ2-3; TRBD1 matches 9 bases. The CDR3 consists of 18 residues. With V trimmed by 4 bases and J by 3 bases, 14 bases remained unmatched. CDR1 is MGHRA, CDR2 YSYEKL, per germline.

The genes are TRBV5-1 and TRBJ1-5; D might be TRBD1 (5 bases). Germline CDR1 reads SGHRS; CDR2 reads YFSETQ. V lost 6 bases, J lost 1 base, and 11 bases lay in between. CDR3 length equals 14 residues. CDR3 loop: CASTGHASNQPQHF. DNA for the CDR3: TGCGCCAGCACAGGACACGCAAGCAATCAGCCCCAGCATTTT.

This chain joins TRBV7-2 and TRBJ1-1, with D unclear. There are 13 residues in the CDR3. Germline V gene lookup returns CDR1 SGHTA and CDR2 FQGNSA. Trimming removed 1 base at V and 1 base at J, with 4 bases between. The CDR3: CASSLGRNTEAFF. As DNA, the CDR3 is TGTGCCAGCAGCTTAGGGAGGAACACTGAAGCTTTCTTT.

The chain joins TRBV7-2 to TRBJ2-1, with D perhaps TRBD1 (6 bases). CDR1 and CDR2 (germline): SGHTA, FQGNSA. There are 15 residues in the CDR3. V shed 1 base and J shed 2 bases, with 9 bases lying between them. As DNA, the CDR3 is TGTGCCAGCAGCTTAGAGGGGGAGCCCTACAATGAGCAGTTCTTC. Protein sequence: CASSLEGEPYNEQFF.

The chain combines TRBV6-6 with TRBJ2-7, with TRBD1 as a possible D gene (5 bases). Trimming took off 0 bases at V and 3 bases at J, with 9 bases between the two ends. This CDR3 spans 14 amino acids. CDR1 is MNHNY, CDR2 SVGAGI, per germline (reference sequence). CDR3 sequence (DNA): TGTGCCAGCAGTTACTCTAGCCAGGGCTACGAGCAGTACTTC. Protein sequence: CASSYSSQGYEQYF.

The chain uses TRBV19 and TRBJ1-3; 7 nucleotides align to TRBD1. The V segment lost 2 bases and the J segment 4 bases; nucleotides outside the gene matches: 5. This CDR3 region has 15 residues. Germline V gene data show CDR1 as LNHDA and CDR2 as SQIVND (reference sequence). The CDR3, as DNA: TGTGCCAGTAGTATAAAGGGGGCTGCGGGAAACACCATATATTTT. Translating it yields CASSIKGAAGNTIYF.

The V gene is TRBV11-2, the J gene TRBJ2-5; TRBD1 matches at 7 bases. This CDR3 has 15 residues. V was clipped by 1 base and J by 4 bases; unmatched bases: 6. CDR1 and CDR2 from the germline V gene are SGHAT and FQNNGV. The CDR3 protein is CASSLGGRGTETQYF. CDR3 DNA: TGTGCCAGCAGCTTAGGAGGCAGGGGGACAGAGACCCAGTACTTC.

This chain links TRBV6-1 with TRBJ1-2; D unresolved. Trimming left V 7 bases short and J 8 bases short, with 17 bases between. CDR3 length: 13 amino acids. CDR1 and CDR2 (germline): MNHNS, SASEGT. CDR3 sequence: CASTGVLSGGYTF. The CDR3 bases are TGTGCCAGCACTGGAGTGTTGTCCGGCGGCTACACCTTC.

The chain carries TRBV5-1 and TRBJ1-1; D is ambiguous. CDR3 length: 14 amino acids. Germline V gene data show CDR1 as SGHRS and CDR2 as YFSETQ. The V end was cut by 2 bases, the J end by 6 bases, with 14 bases between. CDR3 sequence reads: CASSFAGETSEAFF. DNA of the CDR3: TGCGCCAGCAGCTTCGCCGGAGAGACCTCTGAAGCTTTCTTT.

Turning to this clone: Other DNA variants within this sample encode the same CDR3. The V gene is TRBV2, the J gene TRBJ1-5, with 8 nucleotides matching TRBD1. From germline, CDR1 is SNHLY and CDR2 FYNNEI. The J segment lost 9 bases and the V segment lost 10 bases, leaving 14 bases of the junction unmatched. The CDR3 has 14 residues. The CDR3 protein is CATHRGEGGGPQHF. The CDR3 DNA follows: TGTGCCACCCACAGGGGGGAAGGCGGGGGGCCCCAGCATTTT.

V is TRBV10-1 and J is TRBJ1-1; possible D gene TRBD1, 6 bases. CDR1 is WNHNN and CDR2 is SYGVQD in the germline V gene (reference sequence). The V and J ends lost 0 bases and 4 bases respectively, with 9 bases between them. The CDR3 has 14 amino acids. DNA of the CDR3: TGCGCCAGCAGTGAGTCTGGGGGCACCACTGAAGCTTTCTTT. This translates into CASSESGGTTEAFF.

The chain employs TRBV5-8 and TRBJ2-1; TRBD2 agrees at 7 bases. This CDR3 spans 15 amino acids. The V gene end was trimmed by 1 base and the J gene end by 0 bases; junction bases not matched to a gene: 1. Germline values: CDR1 SGHTS, CDR2 YDEGEE. The CDR3 sequence: CASSLRGGSYNEQFF. CDR3 sequence (DNA): TGTGCCAGCAGCTTGCGCGGGGGCTCCTACAATGAGCAGTTCTTC.

About this clone itself: The same CDR3 also results from other DNA sequences found in this sample. The chain recombines TRBV19 with TRBJ1-5; D gene unclear. CDR1 is LNHDA, CDR2 SQIVND, per germline (reference sequence). The CDR3 length is 14 residues. The ends were cut back, 2 bases at V and 0 bases at J, with 5 bases in the middle. DNA for the CDR3: TGTGCCAGTAGTATACGGGATAGCAATCAGCCCCAGCATTTT. Amino acid sequence: CASSIRDSNQPQHF. The complete variable domain, with remaining parts taken from reference TRBV19 and TRBJ1-5, reads DGGITQSPKYLFRKEGQNVTLSCEQNLNHDAMYWYRQDPGQGLRLIYYSQIVNDFQKGDIAEGYSVSREKKESFPLTVTSAQKNPTAFYLCASSIRDSNQPQHFGDGTRLSIL.